The 18 T cell receptor beta chains given below trace back to one sample, sequenced in a study of shared clonotypes between healthy human individuals. The method was immunoSEQ multiplex PCR; TCRdb's version includes in-frame clones alone and lacks a portion of them. The data contain approximately 1,500,000 clones, approximately 96% of them seen just once; the ten biggest clones take up more than 0.9%. The sequenced sample consisted of naive CD4+ T cells sorted from blood. Subset denoted: CD45RA+ positively selected. The source of these receptors is a young man in good health.

CDR3 DNA: TGTGCCAGCAGCTCCCGCGGCACAGATACGCAGTATTTT. This sequence encodes CASSSRGTDTQYF. The chain uses TRBV5-4 and TRBJ2-3; no definite D call. The CDR3 sequence is 13 residues long. Trimming shortened V by 3 bases and J by 1 base, and 6 bases separated the two germline ends. CDR1 is SGHNT, CDR2 YYREEE, per germline (reference sequence).

The V call is TRBV29-1, the J call TRBJ2-2, with unresolved D. Germline CDR1 and CDR2: SQVTM and ANQGSEA. The V end was cut by 6 bases, the J end by 2 bases, with 13 bases between. The CDR3 is made up of 14 amino acids. CDR3 in amino acids: CSVTRTANTGELFF. The CDR3 DNA reads as TGCAGCGTAACCAGGACCGCCAACACCGGGGAGCTGTTTTTT.

V and J are TRBV28 and TRBJ1-1; D perhaps matches TRBD1 (5 bases). V was cut by 6 bases and J by 7 bases, with 9 bases left in between. The CDR3 length is 11 residues. The germline gives CDR1 MDHEN, CDR2 SYDVKM. The CDR3 is CASRTTGEAFF. In nucleotides, the CDR3 is TGTGCCAGCAGAACTACAGGTGAAGCTTTCTTT.

The chain recombines TRBV28 with TRBJ2-7; 9 bases line up with TRBD2. CDR3 length: 15 amino acids. The germline V gene has CDR1 MDHEN and CDR2 SYDVKM. With V trimmed by 6 bases and J by 3 bases, 9 bases remained unmatched. CDR3 amino acids: CASSLGASGIYEQYF. DNA of the CDR3: TGTGCCAGCAGCTTAGGCGCTAGCGGGATCTACGAGCAGTACTTC.

This clone was found once. The chain couples TRBV9 to TRBJ2-1, with D perhaps matching TRBD1 (6 bases). CDR3 length equals 12 residues. Deletions cut 3 bases from V and 7 bases from J, with 8 bases between. Per the germline V gene, CDR1 is SGDLS and CDR2 is YYNGEE. CDR3 nucleotide sequence: TGTGCCAGCAGCGAACAGGGAAATGAGCAGTTCTTC. Its protein is CASSEQGNEQFF.

The rearrangement uses TRBV2 and TRBJ1-5, with D hard to call. This CDR3 contains 13 residues. From germline, CDR1 is SNHLY and CDR2 FYNNEI. Deletions cut 8 bases from V and 0 bases from J, with 8 bases between. CDR3 region: CASGWGSNQPQHF. The CDR3 bases are TGTGCCAGCGGTTGGGGTAGCAATCAGCCCCAGCATTTT.

J is TRBJ2-5 and V is TRBV4-3; D may be TRBD1 or TRBD2 (5 bases each). The ends were cut back, 1 base at V and 5 bases at J, with 14 bases in the middle. Germline CDR1 is LGHNA and CDR2 is YSLEER. The CDR3 totals 15 residues. CDR3 sequence (DNA): TGCGCCAGCAGCCAAGCAGAGGGGATCGAGGAGACCCAGTACTTC. As protein: CASSQAEGIEETQYF.

The V and J genes are TRBV4-1 and TRBJ1-1, with D possibly being TRBD1 (5 bases). V lost 4 bases to trimming and J lost 2 bases, with 23 bases between them. The CDR3 extends over 18 amino acids. Germline V gene data show CDR1 as MGHRA and CDR2 as YSYEKL. The CDR3 here is CASSRLADLRALNTEAFF. The CDR3 DNA is TGCGCCAGCAGCCGACTGGCGGATCTCAGGGCCCTCAACACTGAAGCTTTCTTT.

This chain joins TRBV5-1 and TRBJ2-7; 7 bases match TRBD1. The CDR3 sequence is 14 residues long. J lost 7 bases, V lost 0 bases, and 7 bases had no gene match. Germline loops: CDR1 SGHRS, CDR2 YFSETQ. The CDR3 DNA sequence: TGCGCCAGCAGCTTGGACCAGACAGGGTCTGAGCAGTACTTC. It specifies CASSLDQTGSEQYF.

The chain links TRBV7-9 to TRBJ2-4, with TRBD1 matching 8 bases. J gave up 6 bases and V 5 bases, and 6 bases lay outside the gene matches. The CDR3 consists of 14 residues. Looked up from germline, CDR1 is SEHNR and CDR2 is FQNEAQ (reference sequence). CDR3 nucleotide sequence: TGTGCCAGCAGCAACGGACAGGGACGAAACATTCAGTACTTC. Its translation: CASSNGQGRNIQYF.

The chain joins TRBV28 to TRBJ2-1, with a weak D call TRBD2 (6 bases). Trimming cost V 10 bases and J 2 bases, with 15 bases left between them. The germline V gene has CDR1 MDHEN and CDR2 SYDVKM. There are 14 residues in the CDR3. CDR3 nucleotide sequence: TGTGCCAACCGCGCCGCGGGACCCTACAATGAGCAGTTCTTC. Residues: CANRAAGPYNEQFF.

The chain has TRBV28 and TRBJ2-3; 7 positions match TRBD2. Germline V gene lookup returns CDR1 MDHEN and CDR2 SYDVKM. J gave up 5 bases and V 6 bases, and 8 bases lay outside the gene matches. This CDR3 has 14 residues. The CDR3 DNA follows: TGTGCCAGCAGCCTAGGCGGGAGAGGAGATACGCAGTATTTT. This sequence encodes CASSLGGRGDTQYF.

The gene calls are TRBV9 and TRBJ2-3; 8 bases map to TRBD2. V dropped 0 bases and J dropped 4; count of bases not matched to a gene: 10. This CDR3 has 17 amino acids. Germline lookup yields CDR1 SGDLS and CDR2 YYNGEE. The CDR3 reads CASSVVGASGSSDTQYF. The CDR3 DNA sequence: TGTGCCAGCAGCGTAGTTGGGGCTAGCGGGTCCTCAGATACGCAGTATTTT.

The J gene is TRBJ1-4, the V gene TRBV5-6; no firm D call. Trimming stripped 1 base from V and 0 bases from J, with 16 bases between. Germline V gives CDR1 SGHDT, CDR2 YYEEEE. The CDR3 spans 18 residues. Here the CDR3 DNA reads TGTGCCAGCAGCTTGAGTCTGAAGGAATATGCAACTAATGAAAAACTGTTTTTT. This sequence encodes CASSLSLKEYATNEKLFF.

The rearrangement joins TRBV6-1 to TRBJ2-3, with a tentative D call TRBD1 (5 bases). This CDR3 has 15 residues. V was pared by 2 bases and J by 3 bases, with 12 bases between. The germline gives CDR1 MNHNS, CDR2 SASEGT. CDR3 sequence reads: CASSEMLKGTDTQYF. The CDR3 DNA reads TGTGCCAGCAGTGAAATGCTAAAGGGGACAGATACGCAGTATTTT.

The chain has TRBV6-5 and TRBJ1-4; the D is unclear. The CDR3 runs to 15 residues. V lost 0 bases, J lost 3 bases, and 8 bases lay in between. Germline V CDR1 and CDR2: MNHEY, SVGAGI. The CDR3 protein is CASSYSWGSNEKLFF. CDR3 DNA sequence: TGTGCCAGCAGTTACTCATGGGGATCTAATGAAAAACTGTTTTTT.

The chain carries TRBV5-3 and TRBJ1-1; D may be TRBD1 (5 bases). TRBV5-3 is assigned to the ORF class and has an uncertain function. Trimming took off 4 bases at V and 3 bases at J, with 13 bases between the two ends. CDR3 length: 14 residues. The CDR3, as DNA: TGTGCCAGAAGCGCCGGCAGGGCGGACACTGAAGCTTTCTTT. Protein sequence: CARSAGRADTEAFF.

This sequence joins TRBV28 and TRBJ2-1; D uncertain. V lost 3 bases to trimming and J lost 5 bases, with 11 bases between them. This CDR3 is 14 amino acids long. Germline-derived CDR1 and CDR2 are MDHEN and SYDVKM. The CDR3 coding sequence is TGTGCCAGCAGTTTTGTTTCCTGGAACAATGAGCAGTTCTTC. Translating it yields CASSFVSWNNEQFF.